This T cell receptor (beta chain) was obtained from a study of OX40 agonist ivuxolimab in advanced cancers. Libraries were prepared by immunoSEQ multiplex PCR; TCRdb keeps only in-frame clonotypes and omits some of them. The table records roughly 66,000 clones, roughly 80% of them present only once. This CDR3 comprises 14 residues. V was clipped by 10 bases and J by 0 bases, with 13 bases between them. Per the germline V gene, CDR1 is MNHEY and CDR2 is SMNVEV (reference sequence). The sequenced sample was CD4+ or CD8+ T cells sorted from blood, obtained in a trial of the OX40 agonist ivuxolimab. This TCR was sampled from an adult with an advanced solid tumor such as melanoma, head and neck, liver or kidney cancer. The chain carries TRBV27 and TRBJ1-3; D may be TRBD1 (5 bases). The CDR3 DNA is TGTGCCACCCGGGACGGGAACTCTGGAAACACCATATATTTT. This gives the protein CATRDGNSGNTIYF.